A selection of T cell receptor beta chains follows, all from one sample in a study of patients and donors after allogeneic stem cell transplantation. TCRdb passed the RT-PCR reads through MiXCR, listing each CDR3 protein once. Counted here are 190,000 or so distinct CDR3 sequences, around two fifths occurring once; the ten biggest clones make up more than 9%. The sequencing sample was made of blood, either unsorted or a sorted T cell fraction (not recorded which). The receptors here all came from a human donor who was either an allogeneic HSCT recipient or a stem cell or donor lymphocyte infusion donor (not recorded which). It is not recorded whose cells these are; they may come from a transplant donor. Both conserved end residues are part of each CDR3. D genes are given only for firm matches. Size is omitted from some rows. Given values are once, few, many or a class for expanded clones.

J gene	D gene	V gene	clone size	CDR3 DNA	CDR3 protein
TRBJ1-3	-	TRBV5-1	few	TGCGCCAGCAGCTTGGAGCCGGGAACACCTAACACCATATATTTT	CASSLEPGTPNTIYF
TRBJ1-2	-	TRBV2	-	TGTGCCAGCAGTGTAACCATAGCGGTTGGCTACACCTTC	CASSVTIAVGYTF
TRBJ1-3	TRBD1	TRBV5-1	-	TGCGCCAGCAGCTCAAATACAGGGGTATCTGGAAACACCATATATTTT	CASSSNTGVSGNTIYF
TRBJ2-1	-	TRBV4-2	-	TGTGCCAGCAGCCCCACCGTGGGCTCCTACAATGAGCAGTTCTTC	CASSPTVGSYNEQFF
TRBJ1-2	TRBD1	TRBV28	few	TGTGCCAGCAGTTCCCACAGGGGTAGGCGAGATGGCTACACCTTC	CASSSHRGRRDGYTF
TRBJ1-5	-	TRBV3-1	-	TGTGCCAGCAGCCAAGTAGGGGGGAATCAGCCCCAGCATTTT	CASSQVGGNQPQHF
TRBJ1-5	-	TRBV28	-	TGTGCCAGCAGTTTATCAGTTTATCAGCCCCAGCATTTT	CASSLSVYQPQHF
TRBJ2-7	-	TRBV12-3/TRBV12-4	-	TGTGCCAGCAGTTTGATGGATGGGCACTACGAGCAGTACTTC	CASSLMDGHYEQYF
TRBJ2-7	-	TRBV29-1	-	TGCAGCGTTGGATTTGGCAGGGGAATTTACGAGCAGTACTTC	CSVGFGRGIYEQYF
TRBJ2-1	-	TRBV12-3/TRBV12-4	few	TGTGCCAGCAGTTTAGCGTGGGCGTCCTACAATGAGCAGTTCTTC	CASSLAWASYNEQFF
TRBJ1-1	-	TRBV5-1	-	TGCGCCAGCAGCTTTACAGAGCTTTCGAACACTGAAGCTTTCTTT	CASSFTELSNTEAFF
TRBJ2-7	-	TRBV20-1	few	TGCAGTGCTAGTCGGGGACTGTCCTACGAGCAGTACTTC	CSASRGLSYEQYF
TRBJ2-5	TRBD1	TRBV5-4	-	TGTGCCAGCAGCGCGGACAGGCAACAAGAGACCCAGTACTTC	CASSADRQQETQYF
TRBJ1-1	-	TRBV7-2	-	TGTGCCAGTAGCTTAGCTTCAGGATTGAACACTGAAGCTTTCTTT	CASSLASGLNTEAFF
TRBJ1-4	-	TRBV20-1	few	TGCAGTGCTAGTGCCGGAGTCCGTAATGAAAAACTGTTTTTT	CSASAGVRNEKLFF
TRBJ1-2	TRBD1	TRBV5-6	-	TGTGCCAGCAGCTTTGGACAGGGCCATTTGCATGGCTACACCTTC	CASSFGQGHLHGYTF
TRBJ1-4	-	TRBV12-3/TRBV12-4	-	TGTGCCAGCAGCCCCGGGAGGGGCCGGGAAAAACTGTTTTTT	CASSPGRGREKLFF
TRBJ1-4	TRBD1	TRBV5-1	few	TGCGCCAGCAGCCCCGGGACAGTCACAACTAATGAAAAACTGTTTTTT	CASSPGTVTTNEKLFF
TRBJ1-5	TRBD1	TRBV20-1	-	TGCAGTGCTATCGGACAGGGCCATAATCAGCCCCAGCATTTT	CSAIGQGHNQPQHF
TRBJ2-7	-	TRBV27	-	TGTGCCAGCAGTGGCCAGGGCGAGCAGTACTTC	CASSGQGEQYF
TRBJ1-2	-	TRBV15	few	TGTGCCACCAGCGGACCCTTGGGTAGGCTGAACTATGGCTACACCTTC	CATSGPLGRLNYGYTF
TRBJ1-6	TRBD1	TRBV10-3	once	TGTGCCATCGGGGGGACAGGGAATTCACCCCTCCACTTT	CAIGGTGNSPLHF
TRBJ2-2	-	TRBV6-4	few	TGTGCCAGCAGTGACTCAGTGTCCGGGGAGCTGTTTTTT	CASSDSVSGELFF
TRBJ2-7	-	TRBV20-1	few	TGCAGTGCCAGACACTCGGGAACCTACGAGCAGTACTTC	CSARHSGTYEQYF
TRBJ1-4	-	TRBV18	few	TGTGCCAGCTCTAAACAGGGCTTAAATGAAAAACTGTTTTTT	CASSKQGLNEKLFF
TRBJ2-5	-	TRBV5-1	-	TGCGCCAGCAGCTTACCAAACAGCTACCAAGAGACCCAGTACTTC	CASSLPNSYQETQYF
TRBJ1-5	-	TRBV12-3/TRBV12-4	-	TGTGCCAGCAGGGCGGTCGGCAATCAGCCCCAGCATTTT	CASRAVGNQPQHF
TRBJ1-2	-	TRBV11-2	few	TGTGCCAGCAGCTTAACCTGGGGAAACTATGGCTACACCTTC	CASSLTWGNYGYTF
TRBJ1-6	-	TRBV28	-	TGTGCCAGCAGTACCGACTGGGGCTACGACTATAATTCACCCCTCCACTTT	CASSTDWGYDYNSPLHF
TRBJ2-5	TRBD1	TRBV25-1	once	TGTGCCAGCAGTGCCCCCGGGACAGTTCAAGAGACCCAGTACTTC	CASSAPGTVQETQYF
TRBJ1-1	-	TRBV4-1	few	TGCGCCAGCAGCCAAGTAGACAGGAGGGGCACTGAAGCTTTCTTT	CASSQVDRRGTEAFF
TRBJ1-1	TRBD1	TRBV2	few	TGTGCCAGCAGGGGGACAGGGCGGACTGAAGCTTTCTTT	CASRGTGRTEAFF
TRBJ1-6	-	TRBV10-3	-	TGTGCCATCAGTGGACAGGTTAATTCACCCCTCCACTTT	CAISGQVNSPLHF
TRBJ1-6	-	TRBV4-2	few	TGTGCCAGCAGCCAAGATCAGGGTATTTGGAATTCACCCCTCCACTTT	CASSQDQGIWNSPLHF
TRBJ2-7	-	TRBV18	-	TGTGCCAGCTCATGTTATGAGTGCGAGCAGTACTTC	CASSCYECEQYF
TRBJ1-2	-	TRBV7-3	-	TGTGCCAGCAGCTTTGGGGGCAGCTCCTTCTATGGCTACACCTTC	CASSFGGSSFYGYTF
TRBJ2-3	-	TRBV29-1	-	TGCAGCGTTGATCAGGGTTCAAGCACAGATACGCACTATTTT	CSVDQGSSTDTHYF
TRBJ2-3	-	TRBV4-2	few	TGTGCCAGCAGCCAAGTCTTCCAGAACACAGATACGCAGTATTTT	CASSQVFQNTDTQYF
TRBJ2-7	TRBD1	TRBV10-3	-	TGTGCCATCAGTGGGACAGGGAAATCCGAGCAGTACTTC	CAISGTGKSEQYF
TRBJ1-1	TRBD1	TRBV5-1	few	TGCGCCAGCAGCTTGGATCCGGGACAGGGACTCAGCTTT	CASSLDPGQGLSF
TRBJ2-7	-	TRBV6-2/TRBV6-3	-	TGTGCCAGCAGCCAACTCCGGGACACAACCTACGAGCAGTACTTC	CASSQLRDTTYEQYF
TRBJ1-4	-	TRBV20-1	once	TGCAGTGCTAGACCGCCCGCAACTAATGAAAAACTGTTTTTT	CSARPPATNEKLFF
TRBJ1-6	-	TRBV12-3/TRBV12-4	-	TGTGCCAGCAGTTTAGTGGAAAATTCACCCCTCCACTTT	CASSLVENSPLHF
TRBJ1-1	-	TRBV12-3/TRBV12-4	-	TGTGCCAGCAGTTTAGGGCGCGTTTTAGGGTACACTGAAGCTTTCTTT	CASSLGRVLGYTEAFF
TRBJ1-1	-	TRBV12-3/TRBV12-4	-	TGTGCCAGCAGATATATGGGGAGCACTGAAGCTTTCTTT	CASRYMGSTEAFF
TRBJ2-7	-	TRBV20-1	-	TGCAGTGCTAGGCGTGGGGAAGAGCAGTACTTC	CSARRGEEQYF
TRBJ1-3	-	TRBV27	-	TGTGCCAGCAGTCCGGCAGGGGTTGGAAACACCATATATTTT	CASSPAGVGNTIYF
TRBJ2-5	-	TRBV4-2	-	TGTGCCAGCAGCCAAAGGCGTGGAGGAGAGACCCAGTACTTC	CASSQRRGGETQYF
TRBJ2-7	-	TRBV7-9	-	TGTGCCAGCAGCTTGGGTAGCGCGGGCACCTACGAGCAGTACTTC	CASSLGSAGTYEQYF
TRBJ2-3	-	TRBV29-1	-	TGCAGCGCGGCGGGGAGGACAGATACGCTGTATTTT	CSAAGRTDTLYF
TRBJ1-1	-	TRBV25-1	-	TGTGCCAGCAGTGAAAGCGAGGTTTTGAACACTGAAGCTTTCTTT	CASSESEVLNTEAFF